This T cell receptor (beta chain) was recovered during a study of cytomegalovirus exposure and HLA in healthy donors. On this clone: Antigen unknown.

PCR employed 60 Vbeta and 13 Jbeta primers. TCRdb keeps only in-frame clones here, not all; method: immunoSEQ multiplex PCR. The sample has some 180,000 clones, 70% to 80% seen once. Points from the study as a whole: The authors later linked a missense DCLRE1C variant to TCR beta V- and J-gene trimming. The listing of 150 to 200 TCR beta chains classed them as cytomegalovirus-associated.

Germline lookup yields CDR1 MNHNS and CDR2 SASEGT. The CDR3 is 12 amino acids. V shed 2 bases and J shed 6 bases, with 8 bases lying between them. This chain uses TRBV6-1 with TRBJ2-7, with a possible D match to TRBD2 (6 bases). The TCR sequence derives from a man in his late teens or twenties in good health and CMV-seronegative. Input material: PBMCs. The CDR3 loop reads CASSERGCEQYF. In DNA form, the CDR3 reads TGTGCCAGCAGTGAACGGGGGTGCGAGCAGTACTTC.